Listed below are T cell receptor beta chains from one sample, sequenced in a study of T cells after yellow fever vaccination. TCRdb passed the 5' RACE reads through MiXCR, listing each CDR3 protein once. The data hold about 130,000 distinct CDR3 sequences, with 8.9% observed a single time. The sequencing here drew on CD8+ T cells sorted from PBMCs, taken on the day of the yellow fever booster vaccination. Receptors were obtained from a man younger than 35 who received the YFV17D yellow fever vaccine. CDR3s include the opening cysteine and the closing phenylalanine or tryptophan. A D gene is named only where the DNA matches it firmly. Clone size is given for some rows only: seen once, a few or many times, or a class if the clone is expanded.

v_gene: TRBV14; abundance: NA; j_gene: TRBJ1-1; d_gene: NA; CDR3nt: TGTGCCAGCAGCCAAGAAAGGACCGGCATGAGGAACACTGAAGCTTTCTTT; CDR3aa: CASSQERTGMRNTEAFF
v_gene: TRBV5-4; abundance: few; j_gene: TRBJ2-7; d_gene: NA; CDR3nt: TGTGCCAGCAGCTTTGGCTCCCACGAGCAGTACTTC; CDR3aa: CASSFGSHEQYF
v_gene: TRBV3-1; abundance: NA; j_gene: TRBJ2-1; d_gene: TRBD1; CDR3nt: TGTGCCAGCAGCCAGCACCCATATCCCGGGACAGGGGGCGATTGTGAGCAGTTCTTC; CDR3aa: CASSQHPYPGTGGDCEQFF
v_gene: TRBV5-6; abundance: few; j_gene: TRBJ1-1; d_gene: NA; CDR3nt: TGTGCCAGCAGCTTGGGGGCTTCAGATAACACTGAAGCTTTCTTT; CDR3aa: CASSLGASDNTEAFF
v_gene: TRBV5-5; abundance: many; j_gene: TRBJ2-7; d_gene: TRBD2; CDR3nt: TGTGCCAGCAGCTTGTTACTAGCGGGACAATACGAGCAGTACTTC; CDR3aa: CASSLLLAGQYEQYF
v_gene: TRBV6-4; abundance: medium-sized; j_gene: TRBJ2-3; d_gene: NA; CDR3nt: TGTGCCAGCAGCAACAGGGGCACAGATACGCAGTATTTT; CDR3aa: CASSNRGTDTQYF
v_gene: TRBV5-5; abundance: few; j_gene: TRBJ2-1; d_gene: TRBD2; CDR3nt: TGTGCCAGCAGCTTGGTCCGACAGAACGCGGGGGTTGAGCAGTTCTTC; CDR3aa: CASSLVRQNAGVEQFF
v_gene: TRBV12-3/TRBV12-4; abundance: few; j_gene: TRBJ2-7; d_gene: NA; CDR3nt: TGTGCCAGCAGTTCCTATCCCTCCTACGAGCAGTACTTC; CDR3aa: CASSSYPSYEQYF
v_gene: TRBV4-1; abundance: many; j_gene: TRBJ2-6; d_gene: TRBD1; CDR3nt: TGCGCCAGCAGCCAAGCCGGGACAGGCCTATCTTTTGGGGCCAACGTCCTGACTTTC; CDR3aa: CASSQAGTGLSFGANVLTF
v_gene: TRBV12-5; abundance: NA; j_gene: TRBJ2-3; d_gene: NA; CDR3nt: TGTGCTAGTGGTGCTCCAACTAGCACCACGCAGTATTTT; CDR3aa: CASGAPTSTTQYF
v_gene: TRBV7-9; abundance: NA; j_gene: TRBJ1-6; d_gene: TRBD1; CDR3nt: TGTGCCAGCAGCTTAGCATTGGGACAGGGCTCCTATAATTCACCCCTCCACTTT; CDR3aa: CASSLALGQGSYNSPLHF
v_gene: TRBV6-1; abundance: few; j_gene: TRBJ2-7; d_gene: TRBD2; CDR3nt: TGTGCCAGCACTCTAATTGGGGGGACTACCAACTACGAGCAGTACTTC; CDR3aa: CASTLIGGTTNYEQYF
v_gene: TRBV12-3/TRBV12-4; abundance: once; j_gene: TRBJ2-3; d_gene: NA; CDR3nt: TGTGCCAGCAGTTTAGGGGAGGGGGGCTTCACAGATACGCAGTATTTT; CDR3aa: CASSLGEGGFTDTQYF
v_gene: TRBV6-5; abundance: few; j_gene: TRBJ1-1; d_gene: NA; CDR3nt: TGTGCCAGCACTATACTATCCGGGGAGTCCTCGCTCACCACTGAAGCTTTCTTT; CDR3aa: CASTILSGESSLTTEAFF
v_gene: TRBV7-2; abundance: few; j_gene: TRBJ1-1; d_gene: NA; CDR3nt: TGTGCCAGCAGCTTAGCGCGGGACGGAAACCTAGTAGCTTTCTTT; CDR3aa: CASSLARDGNLVAFF
v_gene: TRBV9; abundance: many; j_gene: TRBJ2-2; d_gene: NA; CDR3nt: TGTGCCAGCAGCCTCAGACAAGCGAACACCGGGGAGCTGTTTTTT; CDR3aa: CASSLRQANTGELFF
v_gene: TRBV28; abundance: NA; j_gene: TRBJ1-1; d_gene: NA; CDR3nt: TGTGCCAGCAGCCCCCGAATATTAAGGGGCGCTGGGAACACTGAAGCTTTCTTT; CDR3aa: CASSPRILRGAGNTEAFF
v_gene: TRBV5-1; abundance: many; j_gene: TRBJ2-1; d_gene: NA; CDR3nt: TGCGCCAGCAGCTTGTATGGGACCAGCCGATACAATGAGCAGTTCTTC; CDR3aa: CASSLYGTSRYNEQFF
v_gene: TRBV7-2; abundance: few; j_gene: TRBJ2-1; d_gene: TRBD1; CDR3nt: TGTGCCAGCAGCGCCCGACAGGGGGCCTACAATGAGCAGTTCTTC; CDR3aa: CASSARQGAYNEQFF
v_gene: TRBV4-1; abundance: few; j_gene: TRBJ2-2; d_gene: NA; CDR3nt: TGCGCCAGCAGCCAAGGGATAGGAGGGCCCAACACCGGGGAGCTGTTTTTT; CDR3aa: CASSQGIGGPNTGELFF
v_gene: TRBV30; abundance: NA; j_gene: TRBJ2-2; d_gene: NA; CDR3nt: TGTGCCTGGACCCACCGGACCCTCGAGCGGACTCCCGTCACCGGGGAGCTGTTTTTT; CDR3aa: CAWTHRTLERTPVTGELFF
v_gene: TRBV6-5; abundance: many; j_gene: TRBJ1-1; d_gene: NA; CDR3nt: TGTGCCAGCAGTTACTACGGATTTGGGGGGCGGACTGAAGCTTTCTTT; CDR3aa: CASSYYGFGGRTEAFF
v_gene: TRBV2; abundance: many; j_gene: TRBJ2-3; d_gene: TRBD1; CDR3nt: TGTGCCAGCAGGGGGGACAGGGGATCCGGGGATACGCAGTATTTT; CDR3aa: CASRGDRGSGDTQYF
v_gene: TRBV19; abundance: NA; j_gene: TRBJ2-3; d_gene: TRBD1; CDR3nt: TGTGCCAGTAGTACGGGACAGGCGGCCTGGACAGATACGCAGTATTTT; CDR3aa: CASSTGQAAWTDTQYF
v_gene: TRBV6-2/TRBV6-3; abundance: few; j_gene: TRBJ2-1; d_gene: TRBD2; CDR3nt: TGTGCCAGCAGTTACTCGACTAGCGGGGGGTCCTCCTACAATGAGCAGTTCTTC; CDR3aa: CASSYSTSGGSSYNEQFF
v_gene: TRBV7-2; abundance: few; j_gene: TRBJ1-5; d_gene: NA; CDR3nt: TGTGCCAGCAGCTTATCGGCCGGGTCCAGCAATCAGCCCCAGCATTTT; CDR3aa: CASSLSAGSSNQPQHF
v_gene: TRBV4-3; abundance: many; j_gene: TRBJ2-3; d_gene: NA; CDR3nt: TGCGCCAGCAGCCCAGGGGGAGGGGATACGCAGTATTTT; CDR3aa: CASSPGGGDTQYF
v_gene: TRBV5-6; abundance: many; j_gene: TRBJ2-3; d_gene: NA; CDR3nt: TGTGCCAGCAGCTTGGAGGGGGGCTTGACTAGCCGCACAGATACGCAGTATTTT; CDR3aa: CASSLEGGLTSRTDTQYF
v_gene: TRBV7-9; abundance: few; j_gene: TRBJ2-3; d_gene: TRBD2; CDR3nt: TGTGCCAGCAGCTTATTGGGAGGGGCGACAGATACGCAGTATTTT; CDR3aa: CASSLLGGATDTQYF
v_gene: TRBV6-1; abundance: NA; j_gene: TRBJ2-3; d_gene: NA; CDR3nt: TGTGCCAGCAACCTCGCAACGGGAAGAAGCACAGATACGCAGTATTTT; CDR3aa: CASNLATGRSTDTQYF
v_gene: TRBV4-3; abundance: few; j_gene: TRBJ2-7; d_gene: NA; CDR3nt: TGCGCCAGCAGCCAAGAGATCGTGAACTACGAGCAGTACTTC; CDR3aa: CASSQEIVNYEQYF
v_gene: TRBV4-2; abundance: NA; j_gene: TRBJ2-6; d_gene: TRBD1; CDR3nt: TGTGCCAGCAGCCAAGACGACAGGGGGTTCTCTGGGGCCAACGTCCTGACTTTC; CDR3aa: CASSQDDRGFSGANVLTF
v_gene: TRBV11-2; abundance: NA; j_gene: TRBJ2-1; d_gene: TRBD2; CDR3nt: TGTGCCAGCAGTGCGATTGGGGGGGTCTACAATGAGCAGTTCTTC; CDR3aa: CASSAIGGVYNEQFF
v_gene: TRBV28; abundance: NA; j_gene: TRBJ2-1; d_gene: NA; CDR3nt: TGTGCCAGCACTGACCTGGGGGGCCTCCTTGAGCAGTTCTTC; CDR3aa: CASTDLGGLLEQFF
v_gene: TRBV6-6; abundance: NA; j_gene: TRBJ1-2; d_gene: TRBD1; CDR3nt: TGTGCCATAAAGCAGGGGGATGGCTACACCTTC; CDR3aa: CAIKQGDGYTF
v_gene: TRBV6-2/TRBV6-3; abundance: few; j_gene: TRBJ2-3; d_gene: NA; CDR3nt: TGTGCCAGCAGTTACTCGGGGTTGGGCGCAGATACGCAGTATTTT; CDR3aa: CASSYSGLGADTQYF
v_gene: TRBV4-1; abundance: few; j_gene: TRBJ1-1; d_gene: NA; CDR3nt: TGCGCCAGCAGCCACTACCACACTGAAGCTTTCTTT; CDR3aa: CASSHYHTEAFF
v_gene: TRBV19; abundance: few; j_gene: TRBJ2-7; d_gene: TRBD1; CDR3nt: TGTGCCAGCTCCAAACCGGGGACAGGGAATTCCGAGCAGTACTTC; CDR3aa: CASSKPGTGNSEQYF
v_gene: TRBV5-4; abundance: NA; j_gene: TRBJ2-5; d_gene: TRBD1; CDR3nt: TGTGCCAGCAGCGAAGACAGGGGATCAGAGACCCAGTACTTC; CDR3aa: CASSEDRGSETQYF
v_gene: TRBV7-9; abundance: NA; j_gene: TRBJ2-5; d_gene: NA; CDR3nt: TGTGCCAGCAGCCCCGCCCCGGGCGGCTACGCGACCCAGTACTTC; CDR3aa: CASSPAPGGYATQYF
v_gene: TRBV6-5; abundance: many; j_gene: TRBJ2-1; d_gene: NA; CDR3nt: TGTGCCAGCAGTTACTCACCGGGGGACGAGCAGTTCTTC; CDR3aa: CASSYSPGDEQFF
v_gene: TRBV7-6; abundance: NA; j_gene: TRBJ1-5; d_gene: NA; CDR3nt: TGTGCCAGCAGCTTATCGATGGATAGTCAGCCCCAGCATTTT; CDR3aa: CASSLSMDSQPQHF
v_gene: TRBV20-1; abundance: few; j_gene: TRBJ2-1; d_gene: TRBD2; CDR3nt: TGCAGTGCTGAAGATTATTCGAGCGGGGACGCCGATGAGCAGTTCTTC; CDR3aa: CSAEDYSSGDADEQFF
v_gene: TRBV6-5; abundance: few; j_gene: TRBJ1-2; d_gene: NA; CDR3nt: TGTGCCAGCAGCTACGGTTGGGGGACGCGGGGCTACACCTTC; CDR3aa: CASSYGWGTRGYTF
v_gene: TRBV9; abundance: few; j_gene: TRBJ2-1; d_gene: NA; CDR3nt: TGTGCCAGCAGCGTAGGGGCAGACAGCTCCTACAATGAGCAGTTCTTC; CDR3aa: CASSVGADSSYNEQFF
v_gene: TRBV15; abundance: NA; j_gene: TRBJ2-5; d_gene: NA; CDR3nt: TGTGCCACCAGCAGAGATGACTCGTCTGCCCAGACCCAGTACTTC; CDR3aa: CATSRDDSSAQTQYF
v_gene: TRBV13; abundance: few; j_gene: TRBJ2-1; d_gene: TRBD1; CDR3nt: TGTGCCAGCAGCTTAGAACAGGGGGCTTACAATGAGCAGTTCTTC; CDR3aa: CASSLEQGAYNEQFF
v_gene: TRBV6-5; abundance: few; j_gene: TRBJ1-4; d_gene: NA; CDR3nt: TGTGCCAGCACCCGAGGCGGGGAGGGGGAAGAAAAACTGTTTTTT; CDR3aa: CASTRGGEGEEKLFF
v_gene: TRBV20-1; abundance: few; j_gene: TRBJ2-1; d_gene: NA; CDR3nt: TGCAGTGCCCCGCCCCTGCCAGCGGGCGGTTACAATGAGCAGTTCTTC; CDR3aa: CSAPPLPAGGYNEQFF
v_gene: TRBV5-1; abundance: few; j_gene: TRBJ2-1; d_gene: NA; CDR3nt: TGCGCCAGCAGATATCAGGGAACCCCGCAGTCCCACAATGAGCAGTTCTTC; CDR3aa: CASRYQGTPQSHNEQFF
v_gene: TRBV5-1; abundance: NA; j_gene: TRBJ1-2; d_gene: TRBD1; CDR3nt: TGCGCCAGCAGCCTTAGAGGGGACAGGGCCCTCTACACCTTC; CDR3aa: CASSLRGDRALYTF
v_gene: TRBV29-1; abundance: few; j_gene: TRBJ2-2; d_gene: TRBD1; CDR3nt: TGCAGCGCCACTCTACAGGGGAAGGCCGGGGAGCTGTTTTTT; CDR3aa: CSATLQGKAGELFF
v_gene: TRBV6-2/TRBV6-3; abundance: NA; j_gene: TRBJ1-6; d_gene: TRBD1; CDR3nt: TGTGCCAGCAGTCGGGACAGGGGTGGCTCACCCCTCCACTTT; CDR3aa: CASSRDRGGSPLHF
v_gene: TRBV6-6; abundance: few; j_gene: TRBJ2-7; d_gene: TRBD1; CDR3nt: TGTGCCAGCACCTACCGGGACAGGGGGTACGAGCAGTACTTC; CDR3aa: CASTYRDRGYEQYF